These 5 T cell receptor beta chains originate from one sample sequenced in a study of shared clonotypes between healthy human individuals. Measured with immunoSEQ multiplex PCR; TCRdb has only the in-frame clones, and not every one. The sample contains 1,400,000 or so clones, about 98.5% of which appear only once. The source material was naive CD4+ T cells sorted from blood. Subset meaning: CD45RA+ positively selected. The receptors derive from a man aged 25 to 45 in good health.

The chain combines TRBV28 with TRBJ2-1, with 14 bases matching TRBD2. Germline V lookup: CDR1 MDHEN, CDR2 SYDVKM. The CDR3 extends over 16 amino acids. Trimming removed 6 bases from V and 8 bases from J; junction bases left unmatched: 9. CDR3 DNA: TGTGCCAGCAGGCAAGCGGGACTAGCGGGAGCTTATGAGCAGTTCTTC. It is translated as CASRQAGLAGAYEQFF.

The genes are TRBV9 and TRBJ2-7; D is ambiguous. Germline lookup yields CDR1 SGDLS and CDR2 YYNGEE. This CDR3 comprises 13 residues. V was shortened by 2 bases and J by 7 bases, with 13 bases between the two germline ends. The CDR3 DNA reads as TGTGCCAGCAGCGTGGGCCTTAATGGGGAGCAGTACTTC. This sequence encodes CASSVGLNGEQYF. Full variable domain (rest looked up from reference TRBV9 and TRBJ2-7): DSGVTQTPKHLITATGQRVTLRCSPRSGDLSVYWYQQSLDQGLQFLIQYYNGEERAKGNILERFSAQQFPDLHSELNLSSLELGDSALYFCASSVGLNGEQYFGPGTRLTVT.

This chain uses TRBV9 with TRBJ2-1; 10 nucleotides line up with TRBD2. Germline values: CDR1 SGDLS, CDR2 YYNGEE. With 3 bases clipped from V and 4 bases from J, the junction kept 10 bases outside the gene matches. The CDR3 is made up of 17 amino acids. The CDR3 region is CASSGKGASGSYNEQFF. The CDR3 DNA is TGTGCCAGCAGCGGCAAGGGGGCTAGCGGGAGTTACAATGAGCAGTTCTTC.

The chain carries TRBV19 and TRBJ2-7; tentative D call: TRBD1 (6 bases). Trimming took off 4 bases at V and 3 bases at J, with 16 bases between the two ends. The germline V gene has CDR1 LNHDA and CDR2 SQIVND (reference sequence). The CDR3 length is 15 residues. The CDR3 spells CASSTQGWGHYEQYF. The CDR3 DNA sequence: TGTGCCAGTAGTACCCAGGGGTGGGGACACTACGAGCAGTACTTC.

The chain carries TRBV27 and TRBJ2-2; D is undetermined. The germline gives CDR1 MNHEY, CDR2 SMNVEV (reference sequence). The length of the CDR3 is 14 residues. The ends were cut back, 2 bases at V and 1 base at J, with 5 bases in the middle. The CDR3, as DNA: TGTGCCAGCAGTTTACTAGAGAACACCGGGGAGCTGTTTTTT. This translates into CASSLLENTGELFF.